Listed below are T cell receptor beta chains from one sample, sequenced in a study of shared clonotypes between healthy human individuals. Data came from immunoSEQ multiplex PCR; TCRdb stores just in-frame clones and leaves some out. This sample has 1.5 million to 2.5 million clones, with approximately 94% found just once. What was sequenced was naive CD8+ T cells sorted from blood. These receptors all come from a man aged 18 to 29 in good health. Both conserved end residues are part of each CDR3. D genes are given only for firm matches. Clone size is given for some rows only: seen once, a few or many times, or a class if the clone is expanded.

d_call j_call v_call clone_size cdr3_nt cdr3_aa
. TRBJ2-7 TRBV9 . TGTGCCAGCGGAACCGGTGGACTACCGTCCTACGAGCAGTACTTC CASGTGGLPSYEQYF
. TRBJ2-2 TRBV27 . TGTGCCAGCAGTTTAGGGGCTGGGAACACCGGGGAGCTGTTTTTT CASSLGAGNTGELFF
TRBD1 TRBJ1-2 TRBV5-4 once TGTGCCAGCAGCTCAGGGACAGGTCAAACGAATAACTATGGCTACACCTTC CASSSGTGQTNNYGYTF
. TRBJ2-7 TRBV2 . TGTGCCAGCACCCCTTCCGGGACCTCTCACTACGAGCAGTACTTC CASTPSGTSHYEQYF
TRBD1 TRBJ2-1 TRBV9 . TGTGCCAGCAGCGAACCACCCGACAGGGCCTACAATGAGCAGTTCTTC CASSEPPDRAYNEQFF
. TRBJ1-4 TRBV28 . TGTGCCAGCAGTTTACAGGGGAGCGGTGAAAAACTGTTTTTT CASSLQGSGEKLFF
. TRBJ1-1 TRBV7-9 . TGTGCCAGCAGCTTATCTGACAGCCTGAACACTGAAGCTTTCTTT CASSLSDSLNTEAFF
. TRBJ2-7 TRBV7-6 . TGTGCCAGCAGCTTGGAGACAGGCGGCGAGCAGTACTTC CASSLETGGEQYF
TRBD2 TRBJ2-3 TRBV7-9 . TGTGCCAGCAGCTTAGCCTGGCTCGGGGGGAGCACAGATACGCAGTATTTT CASSLAWLGGSTDTQYF
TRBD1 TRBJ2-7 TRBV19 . TGTGCCAGTAGCTCTGGGACAGGGGCCTACGAGCAGTACTTC CASSSGTGAYEQYF
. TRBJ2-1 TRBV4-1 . TGCGCCAGCTCCTGGGACCCGGCCTACAATGAGCAGTTCTTC CASSWDPAYNEQFF
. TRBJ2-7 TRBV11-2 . TGTGCCAGCAGCACGGGACTGCCGTACGAGCAGTACTTC CASSTGLPYEQYF
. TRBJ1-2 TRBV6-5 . TGTGCCAGCAGCTCCGGACTCGAATCCTATGGCTACACCTTC CASSSGLESYGYTF
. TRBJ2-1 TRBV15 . TGTGCCACCAGCAGAGACCTGACTATCTACAATGAGCAGTTCTTC CATSRDLTIYNEQFF
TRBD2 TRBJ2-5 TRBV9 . TGTGCCAGCAGCGTAGTAGGGGAGGGACACCAAGAGACCCAGTACTTC CASSVVGEGHQETQYF
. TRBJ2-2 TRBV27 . TGTGCCAGCAGTTTAGAAGGCGGGAACACCGGGGAGCTGTTTTTT CASSLEGGNTGELFF
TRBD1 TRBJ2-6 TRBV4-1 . TGCGCCAGCAGCCAAGTCCGGGACAGCGACCTCTCTGGGGCCAACGTCCTGACTTTC CASSQVRDSDLSGANVLTF
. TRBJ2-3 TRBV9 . TGTGCCAGCAGCGAATCTCCGGGAGAAAGCACAGATACGCAGTATTTT CASSESPGESTDTQYF
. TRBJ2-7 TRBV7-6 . TGTGCCAGCAGCCCCGGGGGCGGAATTTACGAGCAGTACTTC CASSPGGGIYEQYF
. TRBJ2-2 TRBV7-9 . TGTGCCAGCAGCTCTGACTTGGGAGCGCTGTTTTTT CASSSDLGALFF
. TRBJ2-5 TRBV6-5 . TGTGCCAGCAGTTACTCTTTCTCACCCCAAGAGACCCAGTACTTC CASSYSFSPQETQYF
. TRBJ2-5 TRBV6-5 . TGTGCCAGCAGTTACGAGAGGGCAGGGGAGACCCAGTACTTC CASSYERAGETQYF
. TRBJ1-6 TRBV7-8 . TGTGCCAGCAGCAGCCGGGATGGTAATTCACCCCTCCACTTT CASSSRDGNSPLHF
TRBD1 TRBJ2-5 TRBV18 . TGTGCCAGCTCACTGGCCTGGGACAGTCAAGAGACCCAGTACTTC CASSLAWDSQETQYF
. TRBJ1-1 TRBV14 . TGTGCCAGCAGCCAGACTGGGACGGGCACTGAAGCTTTCTTT CASSQTGTGTEAFF
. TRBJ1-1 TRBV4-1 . TGCGCCAGCAGTCTCTTGTGGACAGCTGAAGCTTTCTTT CASSLLWTAEAFF
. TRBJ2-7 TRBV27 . TGTGCCAGCAGTCCCAGCTCCTACGAGCAGTACTTC CASSPSSYEQYF
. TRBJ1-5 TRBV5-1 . TGCGCCAGCAGCTTGGACCCGGGATCCAATCAGCCCCAGCATTTT CASSLDPGSNQPQHF
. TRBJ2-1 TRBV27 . TGTGCCAGCAGTTTCTCCGGGAGCTACAATGAGCAGTTCTTC CASSFSGSYNEQFF
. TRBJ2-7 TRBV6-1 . TGTGCCAGCAGTGAAGCTGGACAGATCTCCTACGAGCAGTACTTC CASSEAGQISYEQYF
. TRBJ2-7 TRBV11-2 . TGTGCCAGCTCCCCGTGGACAGACGCGTACGAGCAGTACTTC CASSPWTDAYEQYF
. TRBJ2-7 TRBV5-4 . TGTGCCAGCAGCTTATCGGTCGTCGACTCCTACGAGCAGTACTTC CASSLSVVDSYEQYF
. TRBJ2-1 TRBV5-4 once TGTGCCAGCAGCTTGGATCGTTATGGGCTCTCAGGTCAGTTCTTC CASSLDRYGLSGQFF
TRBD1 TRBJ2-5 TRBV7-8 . TGTGCCAGCAGCTTAGAGCTAGGGGGCGAGACCCAGTACTTC CASSLELGGETQYF
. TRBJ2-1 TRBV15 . TGTGCCACTAGGGACATCCCCTACAATGAGCAGTTCTTC CATRDIPYNEQFF
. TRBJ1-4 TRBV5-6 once TGTGCCAGCAGCGGAGGGGTTAATGAAAAACTGTTTTTT CASSGGVNEKLFF
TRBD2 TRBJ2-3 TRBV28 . TGTGCCAGCAGCGAGGTGGGACTAGCGGGCACAGATACGCAGTATTTT CASSEVGLAGTDTQYF
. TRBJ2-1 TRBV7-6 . TGTGCCAGCAGCTTAATGAGCGGCTACAATGAGCAGTTCTTC CASSLMSGYNEQFF
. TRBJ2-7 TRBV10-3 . TGTGCCATCAGTGGTCCGGGAATCGACGAGCAGTACTTC CAISGPGIDEQYF
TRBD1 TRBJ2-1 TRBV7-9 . TGTGCCAGCAGCTTGGACTCGGACAGGCCCTCCTACAATGAGCAGTTCTTC CASSLDSDRPSYNEQFF
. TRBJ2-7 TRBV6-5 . TGTGCCAGCAGTTACGGCGGGGACTACGAGCAGTACTTC CASSYGGDYEQYF
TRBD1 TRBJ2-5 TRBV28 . TGTGCCAGCATTCCTTATGGAAGCACAGGGGTGCAAGAGACCCAGTACTTC CASIPYGSTGVQETQYF
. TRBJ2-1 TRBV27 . TGTGCCAGCAGTTTCGGTAGTAGCTACAATGAGCAGTTCTTC CASSFGSSYNEQFF
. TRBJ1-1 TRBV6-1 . TGTGCCAGCAGTGAACACGAGGGTTTCTCTGAAGCTTTCTTT CASSEHEGFSEAFF
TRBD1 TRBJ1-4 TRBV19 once TGTGCCAGTAGTATCTCCTGGGCAGGGGGGGAGGCTGAAAAACTGTTTTTT CASSISWAGGEAEKLFF
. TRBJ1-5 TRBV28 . TGTGCCAGTAGTTTTGGAACCTATAGCAATCAGCCCCAGCATTTT CASSFGTYSNQPQHF
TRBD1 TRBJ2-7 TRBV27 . TGTGCCAGCAGCCCCTTCGGGACAGGGTCCGAGCAGTACTTC CASSPFGTGSEQYF
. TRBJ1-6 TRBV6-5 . TGTGCCAGCAGTTACGGGGAAGGAACATCACCCCTCCACTTT CASSYGEGTSPLHF
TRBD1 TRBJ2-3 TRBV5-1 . TGCGCCAGCAGCTGGGACAGGGACACAGATACGCAGTATTTT CASSWDRDTDTQYF
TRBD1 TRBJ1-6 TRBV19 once TGTGCCAGTAGGGTTACAGGGGACTATAATTCACCCCTCCACTTT CASRVTGDYNSPLHF
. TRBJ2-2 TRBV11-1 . TGTGCCAGCAGCTTGGGGGATGCCGGGGAGCTGTTTTTT CASSLGDAGELFF
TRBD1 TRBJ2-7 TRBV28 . TGTGCCAGCAGTTTGCAGGGGGCCGGTTACGAGCAGTACTTC CASSLQGAGYEQYF